These T cell receptor beta chains were read from a single sample in a study of T cell changes during pregnancy in multiple sclerosis. Produced via immunoSEQ multiplex PCR; TCRdb's table is partial and in-frame only. The table has some 77,000 clones, about nine tenths seen once. The sequencing here drew on peripheral blood, taken before pregnancy. The receptor source for this set is a female donor with multiple sclerosis, enrolled in a pregnancy study. Both conserved end residues are part of each CDR3. The order of the fields is J gene, V gene, CDR3 protein.

TRBJ2-7 | TRBV6-5 | CASSYSPGGSEQYF
TRBJ1-5 | TRBV4-2 | CASSQNGGPSNQPQHF
TRBJ1-2 | TRBV6-4 | CASSTGTGSYGYTF
TRBJ2-7 | TRBV2 | CASSEGAGGRSEQYF
TRBJ2-7 | TRBV6-5 | CASSQHEVDSYEQYF
TRBJ1-1 | TRBV5-1 | CASSSSLQRAQTEAFF
TRBJ1-1 | TRBV10-3 | CAISEEGRGPNTEAFF
TRBJ2-3 | TRBV7-8 | CASSLPAGGPDTQYF
TRBJ1-4 | TRBV19 | CASRRRGEKLFF
TRBJ2-2 | TRBV9 | CASSAQGVQATGELFF
TRBJ1-2 | TRBV19 | CASSNWHGYTF
TRBJ1-3 | TRBV2 | CASSQDRGTGNTIYF
TRBJ2-2 | TRBV4-1 | CASSQGRMNTGELFF
TRBJ1-2 | TRBV5-4 | CASSLGGQVRNYGYTF
TRBJ2-1 | TRBV28 | CASSSLDRGVDEQFF
TRBJ2-3 | TRBV6-5 | CASSYSAGGADTQYF
TRBJ1-5 | TRBV7-2 | CASSLRSRDLGNQPQHF
TRBJ2-5 | TRBV9 | CASSVGQAWQETQYF
TRBJ1-5 | TRBV7-9 | CASSLGFSQPQHF
TRBJ1-3 | TRBV18 | CASSGSNGGNTIYF
TRBJ1-2 | TRBV5-6 | CASSLTSGPYGYTF
TRBJ1-2 | TRBV10-2 | CASNAGQASGYTF
TRBJ1-2 | TRBV10-3 | CAINLTGFYGYTF
TRBJ1-2 | TRBV27 | CASSLSEGWGYGYTF
TRBJ1-4 | TRBV9 | CASSAGGGRANEKLFF
TRBJ1-5 | TRBV6-6 | CASSSGDPQHF
TRBJ2-1 | TRBV9 | CASSVYGLAGNEQFF
TRBJ1-6 | TRBV30 | CAWSSGSSYNSPLHF
TRBJ2-1 | TRBV27 | CASSPSNGVRNYEQFF
TRBJ1-6 | TRBV2 | CASSATAPYRPLGSPLHF
TRBJ2-7 | TRBV7-8 | CASSPRTSTDEQYF
TRBJ2-7 | TRBV2 | CASSDQGAIYEQYF
TRBJ2-1 | TRBV5-1 | CASSSQGYNEQFF
TRBJ1-1 | TRBV7-2 | CASSLRTGGTEAFF
TRBJ2-7 | TRBV27 | CASSRTGVYEQYF
TRBJ2-3 | TRBV29-1 | CSVDGGLRDTQYF
TRBJ1-2 | TRBV5-1 | CASSLAGTGTWGYTF
TRBJ1-2 | TRBV5-6 | CASSHTGLGEYTF
TRBJ2-5 | TRBV10-3 | CAISEGRDETQYF
TRBJ2-2 | TRBV7-9 | CASSLLAGASGTGELFF
TRBJ1-3 | TRBV5-1 | CASSLEGPFSGNTIYF